This T cell receptor (beta chain) was sequenced in a study of cytomegalovirus exposure and HLA in healthy donors. TCRdb's copy holds only in-frame clones and misses some; the assay was immunoSEQ multiplex PCR. The sample consists of 150,000 or so clones, less than 90% of them appearing once. Germline V gene lookup returns CDR1 MRHNA and CDR2 SNTAGT. The V gene lost 8 bases and the J gene lost 4 bases, with 15 bases spanning the gap. The CDR3 consists of 14 residues. V gene TRBV6-4 combines with J gene TRBJ1-5, with D tentatively TRBD1 (6 bases). The sequence derives from a young man in good health and CMV-seropositive. Sequencing was performed on PBMCs. For the CDR3, the DNA is TGTGCCAGCCCGACGGGGGGGGCGAATCAGCCCCAGCATTTT. It specifies CASPTGGANQPQHF.